This is a list of T cell receptor beta chains from one sample in a study of technical replicates of blood from a few donors. Libraries were prepared by immunoSEQ multiplex PCR; TCRdb keeps only in-frame clonotypes and omits some of them. The sample lists 55,000 to 80,000 clones; 93% were seen once. The sample consisted of T cells isolated from PBMCs. The receptor set was obtained from a human donor in good health. The CDR3 runs from the conserved cysteine through the conserved F or W. The D gene is left open where the match is weak. Size values are once, few and many counts, or a class for expanded clones, and some rows have none.

v_gene,abundance,d_gene,j_gene,CDR3nt,CDR3aa
TRBV27,.,TRBD1,TRBJ2-1,TGTGCCAGCAGTTGGGGACAGGGGGCGGGTGTGGCCAATGAGCAGTTCTTC,CASSWGQGAGVANEQFF
TRBV18,.,.,TRBJ2-1,TGTGCCAGCTCATCGATATCGGACAATGAGCAGTTCTTC,CASSSISDNEQFF
TRBV5-1,.,TRBD1,TRBJ2-7,TGCGCCAGCAGCTTGGCCGAAGGGGGCTCGCTCTACGAGCAGTACTTC,CASSLAEGGSLYEQYF
TRBV5-4,once,.,TRBJ2-5,TGTGCCAGCAGCTTCGGGGGACAGAGCCAAGAGACCCAGTACTTC,CASSFGGQSQETQYF
TRBV27,.,TRBD1,TRBJ2-7,TGTGCCAGTGGGACAGGGGCAAGATCCTACGAGCAGTACTTC,CASGTGARSYEQYF
TRBV5-1,.,TRBD1,TRBJ1-2,TGCGCCAGCAGCCAAGGGGACAGGCCTCCAGGCTATGGCTACACCTTC,CASSQGDRPPGYGYTF
TRBV7-9,.,TRBD2,TRBJ2-5,TGTGCCAGCAGCTTTAGCGGGGGGGCCTATGAGACCCAGTACTTC,CASSFSGGAYETQYF
TRBV28,once,.,TRBJ2-7,TGTGCCAGCAGTTTTGCAGGCACTCTCCTGGGGCAGTACTTC,CASSFAGTLLGQYF
TRBV7-2,.,TRBD2,TRBJ2-3,TGTGCCAGCAGCTTGGGGACTAGCGTTGATACGCAGTATTTT,CASSLGTSVDTQYF
TRBV9,.,.,TRBJ1-1,TGTGCCAGCAGCGTAGGGGGTGTAGGGGCAAGGGGCACTGAAGCTTTCTTT,CASSVGGVGARGTEAFF
TRBV19,.,TRBD2,TRBJ2-3,TGTGCCAGTAGTATACTAGCGGGAGCCCCAGATACGCAGTATTTT,CASSILAGAPDTQYF
TRBV6-5,.,TRBD1,TRBJ2-7,TGTGCCAGCAGTCATGGACAGGGACTGAAAGAGCAGTACTTC,CASSHGQGLKEQYF
TRBV6-6,.,.,TRBJ1-1,TGTGCCAGCAGCCGACAGGTGAACACTGAAGCTTTCTTT,CASSRQVNTEAFF
TRBV6-6,.,.,TRBJ1-1,TGTGCCAGCCAGCAATTTCGAGACACCGGAGAAGCTTTCTTT,CASQQFRDTGEAFF
TRBV5-1,.,.,TRBJ1-5,TGCGCCAGCAGCTTGGTGGGGCAGGGTAGCAATCAGCCCCAGCATTTT,CASSLVGQGSNQPQHF
TRBV28,.,.,TRBJ2-1,TGTGCCAGCAGCCTATCCCTAGACTTGAGCTCCTACAATGAGCAGTTCTTC,CASSLSLDLSSYNEQFF
TRBV19,.,TRBD1,TRBJ2-2,TGTGCCAGTAGTCGCTGGACAGGGGTCACCGGGGAGCTGTTTTTT,CASSRWTGVTGELFF
TRBV28,.,TRBD1,TRBJ2-1,TGTGCCAGCAGTTTTGCGGGACAGGGCTCTCCCGGGCAGTTCTTC,CASSFAGQGSPGQFF
TRBV7-8,.,TRBD2,TRBJ2-5,TGTGCCAGCAGCTTAGCGAGGGTCTCTAGCGGGAGAGTGAAGGAGACCCAGTACTTC,CASSLARVSSGRVKETQYF
TRBV10-3,few,.,TRBJ2-7,TGTGCCATCTCGACAGGACCCCGCCGGGCCTACGAGCAGTACTTC,CAISTGPRRAYEQYF
TRBV5-1,.,TRBD2,TRBJ2-3,TGCGCCAGCAGCTTGGAGGGGACTAGCTTAGATACGCAGTATTTT,CASSLEGTSLDTQYF
TRBV6-5,.,.,TRBJ1-5,TGTGCCAGCAGTAACGGGGGGGCCAATCAGCCCCAGCATTTT,CASSNGGANQPQHF
TRBV7-2,.,TRBD2,TRBJ2-5,TGTGCCAGCAGCCCTAGGGGACTAGCGGCACAAGAGACCCAGTACTTC,CASSPRGLAAQETQYF
TRBV6-1,.,.,TRBJ1-2,TGTGCCAGCAGTGTGGGAGGAACCCTAGCCCATGGCTACACCTTC,CASSVGGTLAHGYTF
TRBV5-4,.,.,TRBJ2-1,TGTGCCAGCAGCCATGGAGGGGACAGTTACAATGAGCAGTTCTTC,CASSHGGDSYNEQFF
TRBV28,few,.,TRBJ1-1,TGTGCCAGCATCCTCAGGGAGGGTAGTGAAGCTTTCTTT,CASILREGSEAFF
TRBV5-4,once,.,TRBJ2-1,TGTGCCAGCAGCTTGGACAGCTCCTACAATGAGCAGTTCTTC,CASSLDSSYNEQFF
TRBV2,.,TRBD1,TRBJ2-6,TGTGCCAGCAGCGTGACAGGGGTAGGGGCCAACGTCCTGACTTTC,CASSVTGVGANVLTF
TRBV28,.,.,TRBJ2-4,TGTGCCAGCAGTTTCAGCAGGCAGGGGACACAGTACTTC,CASSFSRQGTQYF
TRBV5-1,.,.,TRBJ1-2,TGCGCCAGCAGCTTGAGTACAGGCCCCTCTAACTATGGCTACACCTTC,CASSLSTGPSNYGYTF
TRBV28,.,.,TRBJ2-7,TGTGCCAGCTCTACAGGGCCTGGGGAGCAGTACTTC,CASSTGPGEQYF
TRBV18,.,.,TRBJ2-7,TGTGCCAGCTCACCTGACTCGGGGTTATACGAGCAGTACTTC,CASSPDSGLYEQYF
TRBV6-6,.,.,TRBJ2-5,TGTGCCAGCAGTTCAAGACAGACCTGGGAGACCCAGTACTTC,CASSSRQTWETQYF
TRBV28,.,TRBD1,TRBJ1-3,TGTGCCAGCAGCCGGACAGGGGTGGGAAACACCATATATTTT,CASSRTGVGNTIYF
TRBV11-2,.,TRBD1,TRBJ2-1,TGTGCCAGCACCTCCCGGAGGTACAGGGGTGAGCAGTTCTTC,CASTSRRYRGEQFF
TRBV15,.,TRBD2,TRBJ2-3,TGTGCCACCAGCAGAGCTGGGCGGGGGGTTCTCACAGATACGCAGTATTTT,CATSRAGRGVLTDTQYF
TRBV7-9,once,TRBD2,TRBJ2-6,TGTGCCAGCAGCCCCTTGGCGGGGGGAGCCAACGTCCTGACTTTC,CASSPLAGGANVLTF
TRBV25-1,.,.,TRBJ1-4,TGTGCCAGCAGTGATGGAGTTTCGGAAAAACTGTTTTTT,CASSDGVSEKLFF
TRBV5-8,.,.,TRBJ1-1,TGTGCCAGCAGCTTGGGGTGGGCGCGAACTGAAGCTTTCTTT,CASSLGWARTEAFF